This TCR beta chain comes out of a study of cytomegalovirus exposure and HLA in healthy donors. The study, taken as a whole, reports: Using the classifier, cytomegalovirus status was reportedly diagnosed with high specificity and sensitivity. The study labeled 164 TCR beta chains cytomegalovirus-associated.

This clone came up once. Its antigen is unknown. As the CDR3 is not closed by the conserved phenylalanine or tryptophan, this likely results from a read error. Researchers ran the PCR with 60 Vbeta and 13 Jbeta primers. The method was immunoSEQ multiplex PCR; TCRdb's version includes in-frame clones alone and lacks a portion of them. The sample consists of 50,000 to 55,000 clones, approximately 85% of them appearing once. Those who donated were healthy bone marrow donors. J was trimmed by 7 bases and V by 3 bases; bases with no gene match: 21. This CDR3 is 18 amino acids long. Germline values: CDR1 SGHRS, CDR2 YFSETQ.

The TCR was taken from a boy younger than 18 in good health and CMV-seropositive. This chain joins TRBV5-1 and TRBJ1-2; 7 bases line up with TRBD1. The sequenced sample was PBMCs. CDR3 DNA: TGCGCCAGCAGCTGGTTCCTAGGGGACAGCGGCCGTGGACGTGGCTACACCCTC. It yields the protein CASSWFLGDSGRGRGYTL.